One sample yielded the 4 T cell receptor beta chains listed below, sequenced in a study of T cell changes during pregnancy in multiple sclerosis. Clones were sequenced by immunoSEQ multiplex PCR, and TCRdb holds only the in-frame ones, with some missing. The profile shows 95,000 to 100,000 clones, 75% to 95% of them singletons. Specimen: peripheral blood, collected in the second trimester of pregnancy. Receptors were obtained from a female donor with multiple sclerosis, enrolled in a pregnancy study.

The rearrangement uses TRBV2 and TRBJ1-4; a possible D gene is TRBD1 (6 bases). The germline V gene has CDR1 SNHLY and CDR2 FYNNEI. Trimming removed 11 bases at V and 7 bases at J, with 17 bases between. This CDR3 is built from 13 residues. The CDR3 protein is CACFRGLGEKLFF. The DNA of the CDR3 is TGTGCCTGTTTCAGGGGATTGGGTGAAAAACTGTTTTTT. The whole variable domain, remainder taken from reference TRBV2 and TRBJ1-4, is EPEVTQTPSHQVTQMGQEVILRCVPISNHLYFYWYRQILGQKVEFLVSFYNNEISEKSEIFDDQFSVERPDGSNFTLKIRSTKLEDSAMYFCACFRGLGEKLFFGSGTQLSVL.

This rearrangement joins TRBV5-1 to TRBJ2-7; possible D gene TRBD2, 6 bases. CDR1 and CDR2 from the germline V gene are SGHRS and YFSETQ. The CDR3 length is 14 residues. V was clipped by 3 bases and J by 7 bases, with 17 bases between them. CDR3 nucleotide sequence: TGCGCCAGCAGCTCCAGGACGGGCGGAGGGGAGCAGTACTTC. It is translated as CASSSRTGGGEQYF.

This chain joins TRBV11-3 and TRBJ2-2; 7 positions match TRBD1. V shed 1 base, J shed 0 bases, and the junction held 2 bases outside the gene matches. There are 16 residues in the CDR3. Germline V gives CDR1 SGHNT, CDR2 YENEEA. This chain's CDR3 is CASSLVGGTNTGELFF. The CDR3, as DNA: TGTGCCAGCAGCTTAGTAGGGGGCACGAACACCGGGGAGCTGTTTTTT.

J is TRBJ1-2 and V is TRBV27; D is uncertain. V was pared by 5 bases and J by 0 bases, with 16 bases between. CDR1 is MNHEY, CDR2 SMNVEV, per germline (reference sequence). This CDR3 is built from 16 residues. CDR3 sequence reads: CASSPVQSPTNYGYTF. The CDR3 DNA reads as TGTGCCAGCAGTCCTGTACAGAGTCCAACTAACTATGGCTACACCTTC.